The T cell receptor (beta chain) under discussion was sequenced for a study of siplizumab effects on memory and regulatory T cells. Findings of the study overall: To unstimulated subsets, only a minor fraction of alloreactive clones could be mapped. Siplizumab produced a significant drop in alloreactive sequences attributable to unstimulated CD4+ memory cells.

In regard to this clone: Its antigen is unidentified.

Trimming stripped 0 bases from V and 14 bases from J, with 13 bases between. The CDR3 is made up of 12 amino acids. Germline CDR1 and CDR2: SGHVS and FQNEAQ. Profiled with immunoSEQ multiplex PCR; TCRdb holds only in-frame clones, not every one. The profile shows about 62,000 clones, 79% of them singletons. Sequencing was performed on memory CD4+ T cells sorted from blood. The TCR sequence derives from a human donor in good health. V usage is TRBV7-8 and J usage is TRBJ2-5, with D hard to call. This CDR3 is CASSLASGLNYF. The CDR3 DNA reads TGTGCCAGCAGCTTAGCGTCCGGGCTGAACTACTTC.